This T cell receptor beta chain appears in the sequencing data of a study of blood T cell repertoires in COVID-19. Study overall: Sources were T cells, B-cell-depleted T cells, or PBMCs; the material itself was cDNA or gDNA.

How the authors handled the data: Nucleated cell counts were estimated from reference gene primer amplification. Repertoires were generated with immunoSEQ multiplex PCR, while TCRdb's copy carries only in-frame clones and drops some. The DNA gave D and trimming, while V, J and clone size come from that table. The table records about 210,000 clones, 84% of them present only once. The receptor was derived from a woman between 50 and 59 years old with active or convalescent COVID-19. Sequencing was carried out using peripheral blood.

The CDR3: CSVAGGGDHLGSEAFF. Written as DNA, the CDR3 is TGCAGCGTTGCGGGAGGGGGAGACCACCTCGGGTCTGAAGCTTTCTTT. The V and J genes are TRBV29-1 and TRBJ1-1, with D possibly TRBD1 on 6 matching bases. The CDR3 runs to 16 residues. V lost 4 bases to trimming and J lost 6 bases, with 24 bases between them. Germline assignment: CDR1 SQVTM and CDR2 ANQGSEA.